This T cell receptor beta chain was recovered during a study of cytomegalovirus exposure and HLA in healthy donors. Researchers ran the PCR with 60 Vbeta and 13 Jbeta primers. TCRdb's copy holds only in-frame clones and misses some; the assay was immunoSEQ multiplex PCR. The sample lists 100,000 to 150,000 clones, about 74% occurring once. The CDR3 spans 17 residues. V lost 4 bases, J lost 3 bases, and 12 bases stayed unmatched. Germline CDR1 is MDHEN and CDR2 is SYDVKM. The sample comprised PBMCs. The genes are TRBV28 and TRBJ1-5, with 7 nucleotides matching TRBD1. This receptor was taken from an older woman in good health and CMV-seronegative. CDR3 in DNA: TGTGCCAGCAGTTCTCCGGGACAGAAGTCTCTCAATCAGCCCCAGCATTTT. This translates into CASSSPGQKSLNQPQHF.